A selection of T cell receptor beta chains follows, all from one sample in a study of T-cell reconstitution after alpha-beta-depleted transplantation in children. TCRdb reanalysed the PCR reads using MiXCR and keeps one entry per CDR3 protein. The sample contains roughly 400,000 distinct CDR3 sequences, roughly 22% of which appear only once. This specimen was PBMCs from the stem cell graft donor, taken from the stem cell graft. The receptors here all came from a human donor who donated a stem cell graft to a child with acute myeloid leukemia. Both conserved end residues are trimmed from each CDR3. Size is stated for part of the rows, as once, few or many counts, or as a class when the clone is expanded.

v_call: TRBV10-3
j_call: TRBJ2-7
clone_size: many
cdr3_aa: AISWTGKVFEQY

v_call: TRBV18
j_call: TRBJ2-7
clone_size: many
cdr3_aa: ASSPRDSSYEQY

v_call: TRBV2
j_call: TRBJ2-2
clone_size: few
cdr3_aa: ASRNRQNTGELF

v_call: TRBV6-5
j_call: TRBJ1-3
clone_size: NA
cdr3_aa: ASSYGRSSGNTIY

v_call: TRBV29-1
j_call: TRBJ2-7
clone_size: many
cdr3_aa: SVVAGGWEQY

v_call: TRBV10-3
j_call: TRBJ1-5
clone_size: few
cdr3_aa: AISESWGDQPQH

v_call: TRBV29-1
j_call: TRBJ1-2
clone_size: few
cdr3_aa: SAFGQGGRSGYGYT

v_call: TRBV7-8
j_call: TRBJ2-7
clone_size: medium-sized
cdr3_aa: ASSLIRQGRDYEQY

v_call: TRBV28
j_call: TRBJ1-5
clone_size: NA
cdr3_aa: ASITGRTYNQPQH

v_call: TRBV5-1
j_call: TRBJ2-3
clone_size: NA
cdr3_aa: ASSLDDNRPY

v_call: TRBV20-1
j_call: TRBJ1-6
clone_size: NA
cdr3_aa: SAVGQGNNSPLH

v_call: TRBV7-9
j_call: TRBJ1-1
clone_size: few
cdr3_aa: ASSPQADTEAF

v_call: TRBV10-3
j_call: TRBJ2-1
clone_size: many
cdr3_aa: AIAQGSENEQF

v_call: TRBV12-3/TRBV12-4
j_call: TRBJ2-1
clone_size: NA
cdr3_aa: ASSLRGPEQF

v_call: TRBV20-1
j_call: TRBJ2-3
clone_size: many
cdr3_aa: SALTSGRALSTDTQY

v_call: TRBV30
j_call: TRBJ1-1
clone_size: NA
cdr3_aa: AWSVQGVFSTEAF

v_call: TRBV18
j_call: TRBJ2-5
clone_size: NA
cdr3_aa: ASSLTEQETQY

v_call: TRBV12-3/TRBV12-4
j_call: TRBJ1-5
clone_size: NA
cdr3_aa: ASSPGGSEPQH

v_call: TRBV12-3/TRBV12-4
j_call: TRBJ1-1
clone_size: once
cdr3_aa: ASSLAGDGNTEAF

v_call: TRBV9
j_call: TRBJ1-2
clone_size: few
cdr3_aa: ASSVSSSGVDGYT

v_call: TRBV7-3
j_call: TRBJ2-7
clone_size: NA
cdr3_aa: ASSPRRGGEQY

v_call: TRBV5-1
j_call: TRBJ2-3
clone_size: NA
cdr3_aa: ASSLAGLAYPGRTDTQY

v_call: TRBV12-3/TRBV12-4
j_call: TRBJ2-7
clone_size: many
cdr3_aa: ASSLGDGRASYEQY

v_call: TRBV12-3/TRBV12-4
j_call: TRBJ2-7
clone_size: many
cdr3_aa: ASGNSLVEQY

v_call: TRBV18
j_call: TRBJ2-5
clone_size: NA
cdr3_aa: ASSKTGTSEEETQY

v_call: TRBV20-1
j_call: TRBJ1-5
clone_size: many
cdr3_aa: SARDRLDRGKNQPQH

v_call: TRBV9
j_call: TRBJ2-1
clone_size: few
cdr3_aa: ASSVGAGQNNEQF

v_call: TRBV28
j_call: TRBJ2-2
clone_size: few
cdr3_aa: ASRTPGETGELF

v_call: TRBV29-1
j_call: TRBJ2-7
clone_size: few
cdr3_aa: SVGGGAGEQY

v_call: TRBV20-1
j_call: TRBJ2-7
clone_size: NA
cdr3_aa: SARIRDRQEQY

v_call: TRBV6-5
j_call: TRBJ2-7
clone_size: few
cdr3_aa: ASSYGAGTGDEQY

v_call: TRBV27
j_call: TRBJ2-2
clone_size: few
cdr3_aa: ASSLWGITGELF

v_call: TRBV6-2/TRBV6-3
j_call: TRBJ2-1
clone_size: NA
cdr3_aa: ASGRGLHNEQF

v_call: TRBV5-1
j_call: TRBJ2-3
clone_size: few
cdr3_aa: ASKKTALKTDTQY

v_call: TRBV12-3/TRBV12-4
j_call: TRBJ1-6
clone_size: few
cdr3_aa: ASSSRAGINSPLH

v_call: TRBV12-3/TRBV12-4
j_call: TRBJ1-5
clone_size: few
cdr3_aa: ASSLHRNGYQPQH

v_call: TRBV5-1
j_call: TRBJ2-1
clone_size: many
cdr3_aa: ASAGGNPYNEQF

v_call: TRBV12-3/TRBV12-4
j_call: TRBJ2-1
clone_size: few
cdr3_aa: ASSLALTGGSYNEQF

v_call: TRBV27
j_call: TRBJ2-1
clone_size: many
cdr3_aa: ASSLQGTILHNEQF

v_call: TRBV12-3/TRBV12-4
j_call: TRBJ2-1
clone_size: many
cdr3_aa: ASSLSGEQF

v_call: TRBV7-9
j_call: TRBJ2-3
clone_size: NA
cdr3_aa: ASSVSGGFPSTDTQY

v_call: TRBV7-3
j_call: TRBJ2-3
clone_size: few
cdr3_aa: ASSLTFTGSTDTQY